A selection of T cell receptor beta chains follows, all from one sample in a study of cytomegalovirus exposure and HLA in healthy donors. Profiled with immunoSEQ multiplex PCR; TCRdb holds only in-frame clones, not every one. This table holds around 57,000 clones. The sequenced sample consisted of PBMCs. All receptors derive from a woman in her forties or fifties in good health and CMV-seropositive. The CDR3 runs from the conserved cysteine through the conserved F or W. A D gene is named only where the DNA matches it firmly.

d_call,j_call,v_call,cdr3_nt,cdr3_aa
TRBD1,TRBJ1-2,TRBV5-1,TGCGCCAGCGGGACAGGGGATGGCTATGGCTACACCTTC,CASGTGDGYGYTF
NA,TRBJ2-4,TRBV18,TGTGCCAGCTCACCGCGTGAGGGATCCAGCATTCAGTACTTC,CASSPREGSSIQYF
NA,TRBJ1-1,TRBV7-8,TGTGCCAGCAGCCGAGGGTTAGGGGGGGACACTGAAGCTTTCTTT,CASSRGLGGDTEAFF
NA,TRBJ2-1,TRBV10-2,TGCGCCAGCAGTGACTATAATGAGCAGTTCTTC,CASSDYNEQFF
NA,TRBJ1-6,TRBV7-9,TGTGCCAGCAGCGATACAGGGAATTCACCCCTCCACTTT,CASSDTGNSPLHF
TRBD2,TRBJ2-7,TRBV9,TGTGCCAGCAGCGCAGCTAGCGGGGGGCTGTACGAGCAGTACTTC,CASSAASGGLYEQYF
TRBD1,TRBJ2-7,TRBV10-3,TGTGCCACCAACCGGGACAGGGTGAGCGACGAGCAGTACTTC,CATNRDRVSDEQYF
TRBD1,TRBJ1-1,TRBV28,TGTGCCAGCAACGACAGGGGGCTTACTGAAGCTTTCTTT,CASNDRGLTEAFF
NA,TRBJ2-6,TRBV6-1,TGTGCCAGCAGTGAACAGGTTGGGGCCAACGTCCTGACTTTC,CASSEQVGANVLTF
NA,TRBJ2-5,TRBV19,TGTGCCAGTACCGGTCCCTTTCAAGAGACCCAGTACTTC,CASTGPFQETQYF
TRBD1,TRBJ2-7,TRBV29-1,TGCAGCGTTGAAGGGGTGGACAGGTCGAGTTACGAGCAGTACTTC,CSVEGVDRSSYEQYF
NA,TRBJ1-5,TRBV6-1,TGTGCCAGCAGCCCAGACAGGAGAAATAATCAGCCCCAGCATTTT,CASSPDRRNNQPQHF
NA,TRBJ2-2,TRBV7-6,TGTGCCAGCAGCTTAGGGCTTCTCGAGAACACCGGGGAGCTGTTTTTT,CASSLGLLENTGELFF
NA,TRBJ1-5,TRBV2,TGTGCCAGCGTCCCCAAGCGAGGTCAGCCCCAGCATTTT,CASVPKRGQPQHF
TRBD1,TRBJ2-7,TRBV28,TGTGCCAGCAGTAACCGGGACAGCTACGAGCAGTACTTC,CASSNRDSYEQYF
TRBD1,TRBJ2-1,TRBV2,TGTGCCAGCAGTTCGGGACAGGTCTACAATGAGCAGTTCTTC,CASSSGQVYNEQFF
NA,TRBJ1-2,TRBV7-3,TGTGCCAGCAGCAGGGACAAGAACTATGGCTACACCTTC,CASSRDKNYGYTF
NA,TRBJ1-5,TRBV7-9,TGTGCCAGCAGCCTCGGGGGGGCGCGAGGCAATCAGCCCCAGCATTTT,CASSLGGARGNQPQHF
TRBD1,TRBJ1-1,TRBV28,TGTGCCAGCAGGGGGGGACAGGGGGCCGGTGAAGCTTTCTTT,CASRGGQGAGEAFF
TRBD1,TRBJ2-2,TRBV5-5,TGTGCCAGCAGGGCCGGGACAGGGTCCGGGGAGCTGTTTTTT,CASRAGTGSGELFF
NA,TRBJ1-1,TRBV19,TGTGCCAGTAGTCGGGGACTTCACACTGAAGCTTTCTTT,CASSRGLHTEAFF
TRBD1,TRBJ2-7,TRBV18,TGTGCCAGCTCACGAGACAGGGGACCTAGCGAGCAGTACTTC,CASSRDRGPSEQYF
TRBD2,TRBJ2-2,TRBV5-1,TGCGCCAGCAGGGTGACTAGCGGGAACACCGGGGAGCTGTTTTTT,CASRVTSGNTGELFF
NA,TRBJ1-3,TRBV5-4,TGTGCCAGCAGCGACCGCAGGGTCTCTGGAAACACCATATATTTT,CASSDRRVSGNTIYF
NA,TRBJ1-1,TRBV18,TGTGCCAGCTCACCAAGCGTTGGGAGGGGGTCTGAAGCTTTCTTT,CASSPSVGRGSEAFF
NA,TRBJ2-7,TRBV6-6,TGTGCCAGCACAAAAGGAGCCTACGAGCAGTACTTC,CASTKGAYEQYF